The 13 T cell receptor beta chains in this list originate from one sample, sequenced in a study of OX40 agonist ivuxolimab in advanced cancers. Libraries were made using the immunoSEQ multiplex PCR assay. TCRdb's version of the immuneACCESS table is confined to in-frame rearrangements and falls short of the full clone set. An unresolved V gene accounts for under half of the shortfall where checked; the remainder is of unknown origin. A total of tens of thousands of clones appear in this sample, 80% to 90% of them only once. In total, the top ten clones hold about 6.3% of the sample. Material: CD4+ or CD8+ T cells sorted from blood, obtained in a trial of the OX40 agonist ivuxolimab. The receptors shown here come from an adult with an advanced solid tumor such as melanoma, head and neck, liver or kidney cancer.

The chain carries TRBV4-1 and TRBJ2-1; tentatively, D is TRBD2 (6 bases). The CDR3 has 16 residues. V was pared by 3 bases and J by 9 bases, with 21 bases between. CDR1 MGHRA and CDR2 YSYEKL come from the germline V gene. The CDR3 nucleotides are TGCGCCAGCAGCCAGTTTGGGGAGCGGGTATATACTGAGCAGTTCTTC. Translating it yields CASSQFGERVYTEQFF.

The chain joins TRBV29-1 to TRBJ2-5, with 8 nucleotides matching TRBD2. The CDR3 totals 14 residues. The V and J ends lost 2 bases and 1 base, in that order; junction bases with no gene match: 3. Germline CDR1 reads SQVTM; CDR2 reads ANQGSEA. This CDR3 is CSVETSGPQETQYF. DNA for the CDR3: TGCAGCGTTGAAACTAGCGGCCCCCAAGAGACCCAGTACTTC.

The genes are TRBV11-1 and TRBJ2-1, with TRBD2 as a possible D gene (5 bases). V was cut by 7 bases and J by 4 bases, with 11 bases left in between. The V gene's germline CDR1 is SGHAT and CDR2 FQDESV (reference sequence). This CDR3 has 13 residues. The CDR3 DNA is TGTGCCAGCAAATCAAGCGGTTACAATGAGCAGTTCTTC. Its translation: CASKSSGYNEQFF.

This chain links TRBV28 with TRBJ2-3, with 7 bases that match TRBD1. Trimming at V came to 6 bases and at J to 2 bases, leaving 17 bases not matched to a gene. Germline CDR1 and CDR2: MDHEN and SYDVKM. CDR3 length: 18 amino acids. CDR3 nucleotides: TGTGCCAGCAGCCCAATACGGAACAGGGGTCCAGCCACAGATACGCAGTATTTT. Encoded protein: CASSPIRNRGPATDTQYF.

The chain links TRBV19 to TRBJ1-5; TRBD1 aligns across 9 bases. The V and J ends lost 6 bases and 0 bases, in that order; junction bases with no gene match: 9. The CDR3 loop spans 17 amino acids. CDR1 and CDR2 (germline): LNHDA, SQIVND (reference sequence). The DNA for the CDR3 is TGTGCCAGTAGCCCGGACAGGGGATTTTATAGCAATCAGCCCCAGCATTTT. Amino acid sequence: CASSPDRGFYSNQPQHF.

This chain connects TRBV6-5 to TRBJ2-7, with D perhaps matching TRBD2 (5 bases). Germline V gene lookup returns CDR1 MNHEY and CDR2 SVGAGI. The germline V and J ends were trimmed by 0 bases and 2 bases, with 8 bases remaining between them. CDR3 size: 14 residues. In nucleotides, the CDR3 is TGTGCCAGCAGTTACTCGGACGGGACCTACGAGCAGTACTTC. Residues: CASSYSDGTYEQYF.

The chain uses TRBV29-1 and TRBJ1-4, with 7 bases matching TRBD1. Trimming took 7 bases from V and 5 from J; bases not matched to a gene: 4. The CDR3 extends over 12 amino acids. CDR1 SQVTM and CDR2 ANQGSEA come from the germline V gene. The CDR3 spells CSAWDRNEKLFF. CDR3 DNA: TGCAGCGCCTGGGACAGAAATGAAAAACTGTTTTTT.

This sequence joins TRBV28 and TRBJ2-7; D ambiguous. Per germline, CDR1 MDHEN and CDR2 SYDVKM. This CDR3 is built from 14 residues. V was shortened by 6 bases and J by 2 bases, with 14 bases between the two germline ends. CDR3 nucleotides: TGTGCCAGCAGCATAGGGAATTCCCCCTACGAGCAGTACTTC. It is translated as CASSIGNSPYEQYF. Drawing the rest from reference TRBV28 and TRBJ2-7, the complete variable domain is DVKVTQSSRYLVKRTGEKVFLECVQDMDHENMFWYRQDPGLGLRLIYFSYDVKMKEKGDIPEGYSVSREKKERFSLILESASTNQTSMYLCASSIGNSPYEQYFGPGTRLTVT.

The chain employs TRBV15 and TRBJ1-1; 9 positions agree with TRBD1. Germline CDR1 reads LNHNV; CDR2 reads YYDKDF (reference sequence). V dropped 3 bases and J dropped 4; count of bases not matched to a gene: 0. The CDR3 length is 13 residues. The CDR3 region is CATSRTGGTEAFF. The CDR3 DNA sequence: TGTGCCACCAGCAGGACAGGGGGCACTGAAGCTTTCTTT.

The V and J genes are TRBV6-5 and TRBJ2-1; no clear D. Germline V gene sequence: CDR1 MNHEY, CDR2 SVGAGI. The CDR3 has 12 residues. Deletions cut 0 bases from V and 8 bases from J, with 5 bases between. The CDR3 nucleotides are TGTGCCAGCAGTTACTCCGGCTATGAGCAGTTCTTC. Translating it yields CASSYSGYEQFF.

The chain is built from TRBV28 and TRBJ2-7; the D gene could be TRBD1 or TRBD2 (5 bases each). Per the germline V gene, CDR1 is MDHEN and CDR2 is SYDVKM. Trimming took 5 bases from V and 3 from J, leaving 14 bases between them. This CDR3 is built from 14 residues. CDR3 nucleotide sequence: TGTGCCAGCAGTAGAGGGACGGGTATCTACGAGCAGTACTTC. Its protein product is CASSRGTGIYEQYF.

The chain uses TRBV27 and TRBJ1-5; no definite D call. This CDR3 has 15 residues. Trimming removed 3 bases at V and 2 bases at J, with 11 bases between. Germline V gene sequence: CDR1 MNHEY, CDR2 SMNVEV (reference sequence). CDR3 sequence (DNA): TGTGCCAGCAGTTTTTTCTGGGATCGCAATCAGCCCCAGCATTTT. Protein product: CASSFFWDRNQPQHF.

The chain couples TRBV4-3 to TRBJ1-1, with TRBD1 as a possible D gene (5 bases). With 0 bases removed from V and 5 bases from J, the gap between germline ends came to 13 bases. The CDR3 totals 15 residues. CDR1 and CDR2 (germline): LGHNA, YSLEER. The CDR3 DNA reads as TGCGCCAGCAGCCAAGAGAGCGGGGGGAGGACTGAAGCTTTCTTT. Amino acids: CASSQESGGRTEAFF.